The entry below gives a single TCR beta chain sequence along with its context. Its antigen is currently unknown. The CDR3 consists of 17 residues. Germline CDR1 SGHVS, CDR2 FNYEAQ. With 5 bases clipped from V and 6 bases from J, the junction kept 15 bases outside the gene matches. These data are taken from a study of cytomegalovirus exposure and HLA in healthy donors. The study's findings and limits: Earlier findings revealed that most TCR beta V segments proved productive either about 90% or about 30% of the time.

The PCR used 60 Vbeta and 13 Jbeta primers. The repertoire was sequenced with immunoSEQ multiplex PCR; TCRdb's copy has only in-frame clones and lacks some. The repertoire holds under 130,000 clones, with under 85% as singletons. The chain employs TRBV7-6 and TRBJ2-4, with 8 bases identical to TRBD1. The receptor was derived from a man in his forties or fifties in good health and CMV-seropositive. The specimen sequenced was PBMCs. CDR3 nucleotides: TGTGCCAGCAGCCCTGACAGGGGACGAGGACATTCAAACATTCAGTACTTC. Its translation is CASSPDRGRGHSNIQYF.